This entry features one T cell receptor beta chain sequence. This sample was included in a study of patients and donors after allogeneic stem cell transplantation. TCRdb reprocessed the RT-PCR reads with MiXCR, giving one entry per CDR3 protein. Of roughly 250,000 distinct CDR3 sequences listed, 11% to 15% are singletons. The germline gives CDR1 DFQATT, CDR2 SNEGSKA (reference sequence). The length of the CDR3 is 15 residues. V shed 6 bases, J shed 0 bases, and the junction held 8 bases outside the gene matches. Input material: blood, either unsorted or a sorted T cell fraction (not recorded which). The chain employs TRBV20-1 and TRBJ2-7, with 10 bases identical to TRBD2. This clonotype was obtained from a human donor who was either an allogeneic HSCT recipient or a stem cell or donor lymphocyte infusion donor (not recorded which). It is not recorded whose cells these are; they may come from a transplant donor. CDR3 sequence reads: CSAGFSGGYSYEQYF. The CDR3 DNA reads TGCAGTGCGGGCTTTAGCGGGGGGTACTCCTACGAGCAGTACTTC.